This entry concerns a single TCR beta chain. Its specificity is unknown. Sequenced by immunoSEQ multiplex PCR; TCRdb stores in-frame clones only, minus some. This sample has about 15,000 clones, with roughly 84% found just once. The data stem from a study of T cells in localized non-small cell lung cancer. Broader study findings: Adjacent lung had a median around 60 of the 100 largest tumor clones.

The CDR3 loop spans 13 amino acids. Germline CDR1 SEHNR, CDR2 FQNEAQ (reference sequence). Between the trimmed V and J ends, which lost 7 bases and 4 bases, there was a span of 14 bases. Sample: peripheral blood, taken before any cancer treatment. The clonotype was recovered from a female donor over 55 with stage I squamous cell lung carcinoma. The rearrangement links TRBV7-9 to TRBJ2-7, with unresolved D. This CDR3 is CASTDTQAYEQYF. The CDR3 DNA follows: TGTGCCAGCACAGATACGCAGGCATACGAGCAGTACTTC.